The entry below describes one TCR beta chain. V dropped 3 bases and J dropped 0 bases, with 12 bases sitting between them. Germline V gives CDR1 MDHEN, CDR2 SYDVKM. The CDR3 consists of 16 residues. The data originate from a study of shared clonotypes between healthy human individuals. Naive CD8 isolation took CD45RO-negative cells positively selected for CCR7 and excluded terminally differentiated effector memory CD45RA+ cells. Using immunoSEQ multiplex PCR, the repertoire was profiled, and TCRdb retains in-frame clones only, with some absent. The data contain hundreds of thousands of clones, about 91% of them singletons.

This sequence was found in a man in his thirties or forties in good health. This sequence joins TRBV28 and TRBJ2-4, with D possibly being TRBD1 or TRBD2 (5 bases each). The material sequenced was naive CD8+ T cells sorted from blood. For the CDR3, the DNA is TGTGCCAGCAGTTTTGAGGGGCATCTAGCCAAAAACATTCAGTACTTC. Protein product: CASSFEGHLAKNIQYF.